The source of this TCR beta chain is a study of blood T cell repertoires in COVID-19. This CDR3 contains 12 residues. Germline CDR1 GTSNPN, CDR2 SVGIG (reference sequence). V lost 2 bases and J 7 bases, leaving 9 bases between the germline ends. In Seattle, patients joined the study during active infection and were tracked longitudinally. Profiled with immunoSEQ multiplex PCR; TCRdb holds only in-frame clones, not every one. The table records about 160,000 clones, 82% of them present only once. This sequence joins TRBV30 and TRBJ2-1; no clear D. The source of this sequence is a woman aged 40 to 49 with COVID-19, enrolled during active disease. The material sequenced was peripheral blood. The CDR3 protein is CAWSFRWNEQFF. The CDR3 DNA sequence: TGTGCCTGGAGTTTTCGGTGGAATGAGCAGTTCTTC.